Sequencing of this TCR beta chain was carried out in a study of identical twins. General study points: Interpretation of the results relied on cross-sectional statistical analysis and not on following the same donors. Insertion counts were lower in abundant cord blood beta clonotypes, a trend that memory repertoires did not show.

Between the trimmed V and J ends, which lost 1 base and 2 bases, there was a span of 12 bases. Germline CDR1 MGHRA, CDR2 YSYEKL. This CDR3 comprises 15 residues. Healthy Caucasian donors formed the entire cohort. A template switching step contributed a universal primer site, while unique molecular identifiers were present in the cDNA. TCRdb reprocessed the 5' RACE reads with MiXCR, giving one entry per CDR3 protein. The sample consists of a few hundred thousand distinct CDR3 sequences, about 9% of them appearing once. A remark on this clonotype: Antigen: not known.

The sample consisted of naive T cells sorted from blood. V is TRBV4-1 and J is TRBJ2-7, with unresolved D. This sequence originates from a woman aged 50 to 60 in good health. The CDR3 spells CASSQVKDFTYEQYF. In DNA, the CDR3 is TGCGCCAGCAGCCAAGTAAAAGACTTTACCTACGAGCAGTACTTC.